The sequence of this T cell receptor beta chain was determined in a study of CD8+CD57+ T cells in acquired aplastic anemia. Looked up from germline, CDR1 is MGHDK and CDR2 is SYGVNS. V dropped 5 bases and J dropped 5 bases, with 13 bases sitting between them. CDR3 length equals 15 residues. Flow cytometry had shown expanded CD8+CD57+ cells in the patients chosen for sequencing. At the time of blood sampling, patients had not yet received any therapy. Study-wide results and caveats: Controls did not differ significantly from patients in CD8+ Simpson's diversity.

Notes on this clonotype: The antigen remains unidentified.

Genomic DNA provided the template from which TCR beta VDJ and CDR3 profiles were obtained. TCRdb re-called the reads with MiXCR, one entry per CDR3 protein. This table has about 470,000 distinct CDR3 sequences, roughly a third appearing once. The chain combines TRBV25-1 with TRBJ1-6; D is uncertain. The receptor was derived from a human donor with aplastic anemia. Sequenced material: sorted CD4+, CD8+, or CD8+CD57+ T cells (not recorded which) from PBMCs. The CDR3 sequence is CASSLGGVNNSPLHF. The CDR3 nucleotides are TGTGCCAGCAGTTTAGGCGGCGTAAATAATTCACCCCTCCACTTT. Full variable domain (missing parts from reference TRBV25-1 and TRBJ1-6): EADIYQTPRYLVIGTGKKITLECSQTMGHDKMYWYQQDPGMELHLIHYSYGVNSTEKGDLSSESTVSRIRTEHFPLTLESARPSHTSQYLCASSLGGVNNSPLHFGNGTRLTVT.